The source of this T cell receptor beta chain is a study of T cell clonality in common variable immunodeficiency. General study results and limits: Reportedly, TCR beta sequences from common variable immunodeficiency showed fewer deletions and N-nucleotide insertions. Compared with healthy controls, CVID subjects showed increased TCRbeta clonality, mostly in about a third. Fewer TCRbeta clones were shared among CVID subjects than controls.

This clone was recorded at least ten times. Its antigen remains unknown. The read comes to an end 3 residues before the CDR3 does, leaving the germline J gene to fill in the end. The germline CDR1 and CDR2 sequences are SGHRS and YFSETQ. The CDR3 consists of 14 residues. The V and J ends lost 4 bases and 4 bases, in that order; junction bases with no gene match: 3. Generated by immunoSEQ multiplex PCR, the TCRdb table keeps only in-frame clones and is missing some. This repertoire holds more than 55,000 clones, and none appear only once. The sequencing sample was made of peripheral blood mononuclear cells. This chain links TRBV5-1 with TRBJ2-7; TRBD2 matches 12 bases. The sequence derives from a person aged 18-70 years in good health. CDR3 sequence: CASSPGTSGYEQYF. The covered CDR3 bases are TGCGCCAGCAGCCCCGGGACTAGCGGGTACGAG. The full variable domain, its missing parts supplied by reference TRBV5-1 and TRBJ2-7, is KAGVTQTPRYLIKTRGQQVTLSCSPISGHRSVSWYQQTPGQGLQFLFEYFSETQRNKGNFPGRFSGRQFSNSRSEMNVSTLELGDSALYLCASSPGTSGYEQYFGPGTRLTVT.